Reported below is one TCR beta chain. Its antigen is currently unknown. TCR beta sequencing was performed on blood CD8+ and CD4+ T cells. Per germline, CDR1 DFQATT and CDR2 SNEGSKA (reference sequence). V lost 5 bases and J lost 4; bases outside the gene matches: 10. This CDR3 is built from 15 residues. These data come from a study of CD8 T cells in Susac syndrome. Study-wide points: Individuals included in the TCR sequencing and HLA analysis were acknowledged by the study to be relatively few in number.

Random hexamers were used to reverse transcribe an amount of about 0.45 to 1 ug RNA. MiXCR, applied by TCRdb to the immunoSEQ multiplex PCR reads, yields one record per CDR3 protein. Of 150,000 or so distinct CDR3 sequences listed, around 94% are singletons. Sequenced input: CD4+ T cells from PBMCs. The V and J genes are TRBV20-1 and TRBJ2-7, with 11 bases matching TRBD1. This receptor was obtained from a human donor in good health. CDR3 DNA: TGCAGTGCTGTGGACAGGGGGCGAAGTAGTTACGAGCAGTACTTC. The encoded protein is CSAVDRGRSSYEQYF.